A single T cell receptor beta chain is shown here with its context. The target antigen is unknown. This sample is drawn from a study of shared clonotypes between healthy human individuals. Whole-study results and caveats: On the whole, naive subsets had larger estimated richness than memory subsets had.

Naive CD8 isolation took CD45RO-negative cells positively selected for CCR7 and excluded terminally differentiated effector memory CD45RA+ cells. The CDR3 has 17 amino acids. Germline V gene lookup returns CDR1 SGDLS and CDR2 YYNGEE. V gave up 1 base and J gave up 2 bases, with 16 bases separating them. Some clones are missing from TCRdb's copy, which holds only in-frame ones; the method was immunoSEQ multiplex PCR. This table holds 650,000 to 800,000 clones, approximately 90% found once. The rearrangement links TRBV9 to TRBJ2-1, with D unresolved. Sequencing was carried out using naive CD8+ T cells sorted from blood. This sequence was found in a man aged 25-45 years in good health. Here the CDR3 DNA reads TGTGCCAGCAGCGTATTCCCTCCCCAGGAAGCCTACAATGAGCAGTTCTTC. Translating gives CASSVFPPQEAYNEQFF.